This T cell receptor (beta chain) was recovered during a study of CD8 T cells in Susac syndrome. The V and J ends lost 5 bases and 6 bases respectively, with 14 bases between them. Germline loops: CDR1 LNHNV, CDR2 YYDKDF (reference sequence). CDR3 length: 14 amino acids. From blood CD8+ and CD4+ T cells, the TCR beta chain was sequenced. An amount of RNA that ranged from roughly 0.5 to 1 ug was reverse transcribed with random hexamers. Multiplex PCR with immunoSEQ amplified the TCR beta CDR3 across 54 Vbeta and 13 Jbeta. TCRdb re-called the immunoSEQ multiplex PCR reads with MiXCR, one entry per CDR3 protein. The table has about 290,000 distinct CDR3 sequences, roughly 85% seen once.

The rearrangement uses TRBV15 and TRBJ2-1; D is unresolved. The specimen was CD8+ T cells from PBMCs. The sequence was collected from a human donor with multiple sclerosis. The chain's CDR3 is CATSLTANLNEQFF. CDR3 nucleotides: TGTGCCACCAGCCTCACCGCGAACCTCAATGAGCAGTTCTTC.